The next 3 T cell receptor beta chains were all read from a single sample in a study of response to subunit inactivated influenza vaccine. One entry per CDR3 protein, called by TCRdb with MiXCR from the RT-PCR reads. Of about 310,000 distinct CDR3 sequences detected, about a fifth appear once; the ten largest clones hold 10% to 13%. Sequencing was performed on PBMCs from blood, taken less than 22 months after vaccination. The source of these receptors is a man aged 50-75 years who received an inactivated influenza vaccine.

This clonotype has just a few counts. This rearrangement joins TRBV21-1 to TRBJ1-6; TRBD1 was called by the table and not checked on the DNA. TRBV21-1 is given as a pseudogene. This CDR3 comprises 15 residues. The CDR3 spells CASAGYVPPDSPLHF. DNA for the CDR3: TGTGCCAGCGCCGGTTATGTCCCTCCTGATTCACCCCTCCACTTT.

This clonotype has only a few counts. The rearrangement joins TRBV19 to TRBJ2-1; 10 nucleotides match TRBD2. V shed 7 bases, J shed 0 bases, and the junction held 9 bases outside the gene matches. Germline CDR1 LNHDA, CDR2 SQIVND (reference sequence). This CDR3 contains 17 residues. The CDR3 region is CASNPSGSLFSYNEQFF. CDR3 nucleotide sequence: TGTGCCAGTAACCCTAGCGGGAGCCTATTCTCCTACAATGAGCAGTTCTTC.

V is TRBV7-6 and J is TRBJ2-7; TRBD1 aligns across 9 bases. The junction had 4 bases not matched to a gene; V was cut back by 5 bases and J by 2 bases. Germline CDR1 is SGHVS and CDR2 is FNYEAQ. The CDR3 spans 14 residues. CDR3: CASSNRDRAYEQYF. The CDR3, as DNA: TGTGCCAGCAGCAACCGGGACAGGGCCTACGAGCAGTACTTC.